The 19 T cell receptor beta chains reported below all come from one sample, sequenced in a study of neurological immune-mediated disorders. TCRdb independently ran MiXCR on the 5' RACE reads; one entry per CDR3 protein. The table includes 50,000 to 70,000 distinct CDR3 sequences, less than 5.5% detected once. Sequencing was carried out using PBMCs. The receptors were gathered from a man aged 25-40 years with multiple sclerosis.

This clonotype occurred many times. The CDR3 protein is CASTSRWSAGYTF. CDR3 bases: TGTGCCAGCACCTCAAGGTGGTCGGCTGGCTACACCTTC. The J gene is TRBJ1-2, the V gene TRBV12-3 or TRBV12-4; no clear D. Deletions cut 7 bases from V and 7 bases from J, with 16 bases between. This CDR3 is built from 13 residues.

This clonotype was found many times. The rearrangement joins TRBV25-1 to TRBJ1-1, with unresolved D. The CDR3 totals 13 residues. Germline loops: CDR1 MGHDK, CDR2 SYGVNS. V shed 3 bases and J shed 2 bases, with 7 bases lying between them. The CDR3 sequence: CASSDSVNTEAFF. In nucleotides, the CDR3 is TGTGCCAGCAGTGACTCAGTAAACACTGAAGCTTTCTTT.

In this sample, this clonotype turned up once. The genes are TRBV11-2 and TRBJ2-2; no reliable D call. Germline V CDR1 and CDR2: SGHAT, FQNNGV. The CDR3 spans 13 residues. Trimming left V 5 bases short and J 3 bases short, with 7 bases between. DNA of the CDR3: TGTGCCAGCAGCCCACCCCACACCGGGGAGCTGTTTTTT. Translating gives CASSPPHTGELFF.

This clonotype appeared many times. V usage is TRBV5-1 and J usage is TRBJ1-1; D is uncertain. The ends were cut back, 8 bases at V and 4 bases at J, with 18 bases in the middle. Germline V gene lookup returns CDR1 SGHRS and CDR2 YFSETQ. CDR3 length: 14 residues. The CDR3 DNA is TGCGCCAGTAGAGACCAATACAGTAGCACTGAAGCTTTCTTT. Protein: CASRDQYSSTEAFF.

There are many counts of this clonotype. V usage is TRBV7-2 and J usage is TRBJ2-3, with D unclear. With 5 bases removed from V and 3 bases from J, the gap between germline ends came to 12 bases. The CDR3 spans 14 residues. Germline V gives CDR1 SGHTA, CDR2 FQGNSA. Here the CDR3 DNA reads TGTGCCAGCAGCCGATCCCTCACGACAGATACGCAGTATTTT. As protein: CASSRSLTTDTQYF.

This clonotype has at least ten counts. This chain connects TRBV2 to TRBJ1-6, with a tentative D call TRBD1 (6 bases). The CDR3 is made up of 14 amino acids. Trimming took off 6 bases at V and 10 bases at J, with 16 bases between the two ends. Germline lookup yields CDR1 SNHLY and CDR2 FYNNEI. CDR3 residues: CASRRQAGESPLHF. The CDR3 DNA is TGTGCCAGCAGGAGACAGGCGGGAGAATCACCCCTCCACTTT.

This clonotype has at least ten counts. The chain employs TRBV9 and TRBJ1-1, with TRBD1 matching 11 bases. CDR1 and CDR2 (germline): SGDLS, YYNGEE. The V and J ends lost 3 bases and 8 bases, in that order; junction bases with no gene match: 3. This CDR3 has 13 amino acids. CDR3 sequence (DNA): TGTGCCAGCAGCGCGGGACAGGGGGTAGAAGCTTTCTTT. Protein sequence: CASSAGQGVEAFF.

This clonotype was seen ten or more times. V gene TRBV7-6 combines with J gene TRBJ2-1, with 8 bases that match TRBD1. Germline values: CDR1 SGHVS, CDR2 FNYEAQ. Unmatched junction bases numbered 7, after V lost 5 bases and J lost 10 bases. The length of the CDR3 is 13 residues. The CDR3 sequence is CASSPLDREEQFF. The DNA of the CDR3 is TGTGCCAGCAGCCCCCTGGACAGGGAAGAGCAGTTCTTC.

There are many counts of this clonotype. The rearrangement uses TRBV6-5 and TRBJ1-2; D unresolved. The length of the CDR3 is 16 residues. Looked up from germline, CDR1 is MNHEY and CDR2 is SVGAGI. Trimming shortened V by 0 bases and J by 6 bases, and 17 bases separated the two germline ends. CDR3 in DNA: TGTGCCAGCAGTTACTCGGGCCAGCGACCGAGGGATGGCTACACCTTC. Protein sequence: CASSYSGQRPRDGYTF.

This clonotype was counted ten times or more. The chain employs TRBV6-5 and TRBJ2-6, with a weak D call TRBD1 (5 bases). This CDR3 has 17 residues. Germline-derived CDR1 and CDR2 are MNHEY and SVGAGI. V lost 7 bases to trimming and J lost 1 base, with 17 bases between them. CDR3 loop: CASNRLGAGSGANVLTF. The CDR3 region has the DNA TGTGCCAGCAACCGCCTAGGGGCAGGGTCTGGGGCCAACGTCCTGACTTTC.

This clonotype was seen at least ten times. The chain is built from TRBV5-6 and TRBJ1-5; D unclear. Looked up from germline, CDR1 is SGHDT and CDR2 is YYEEEE. The length of the CDR3 is 13 residues. V was trimmed by 3 bases and J by 2 bases, leaving 6 bases between them. The CDR3 region is CASSWAGNQPQHF. In nucleotides, the CDR3 is TGTGCCAGCAGCTGGGCGGGCAATCAGCCCCAGCATTTT.

The table lists this clonotype with a few counts. The V gene is TRBV5-5, the J gene TRBJ2-7; 8 bases match TRBD1. CDR1 and CDR2 (germline): SGHKS, YYEKEE (reference sequence). The CDR3 contains 14 residues. Trimming at V came to 3 bases and at J to 3 bases, leaving 5 bases not matched to a gene. This CDR3 is CASSYQGANYEQYV. Here the CDR3 DNA reads TGTGCCAGCAGCTACCAGGGGGCGAACTACGAGCAGTACGTC.

This clonotype was picked up a small number of times. The chain is built from TRBV20-1 and TRBJ2-2; 7 nucleotides align to TRBD2. The CDR3 totals 16 residues. Germline lookup yields CDR1 DFQATT and CDR2 SNEGSKA (reference sequence). J gave up 6 bases and V 0 bases, and 10 bases lay outside the gene matches. The chain's CDR3 is CSARDFLGAGPGELFF. CDR3 sequence (DNA): TGCAGTGCTAGAGATTTTTTAGGAGCGGGGCCCGGGGAGCTGTTTTTT.

This chain joins TRBV3-1 and TRBJ1-4; D may be TRBD1 (6 bases). The CDR3 length is 16 residues. Trimming shortened V by 4 bases and J by 7 bases, and 19 bases separated the two germline ends. CDR1 is LGHDT, CDR2 YNNKEL, per germline (reference sequence). The CDR3 region has the DNA TGTGCCAGCAGCCCCCGCGGGGGGCAAAGGAGTGAAAAACTGTTTTTT. It yields the protein CASSPRGGQRSEKLFF.

A word on this clonotype: Relative to the germline gene, one junction end is altered; a read error may explain this. This sequence joins TRBV11-2 and TRBJ1-6; D not certain. Germline V gives CDR1 SGHAT, CDR2 FQNNGV. The CDR3 is 15 amino acids. CDR3 in amino acids: CASSLSESYNSPLNF. CDR3 DNA: TGTGCCAGCAGCCTTTCTGAATCCTATAATTCACCCCTCAACTTT.

This clonotype occurred a few times. The genes are TRBV12-3 or TRBV12-4 and TRBJ1-3; D not resolved. The CDR3 runs 14 residues. Trimming cost V 3 bases and J 2 bases, with 8 bases left between them. CDR3 region: CASSLVLAGNTIYF. The DNA for the CDR3 is TGTGCCAGCAGTTTGGTCTTGGCTGGAAACACCATATATTTT.

This chain connects TRBV5-1 to TRBJ2-5, with D possibly TRBD2 on 6 matching bases. The CDR3 loop spans 15 amino acids. Per germline, CDR1 SGHRS and CDR2 YFSETQ. V was clipped by 5 bases and J by 5 bases, with 19 bases between them. The CDR3 spells CASRYLGTSGETQYF. The CDR3 DNA is TGCGCCAGCAGGTATTTGGGGACCAGCGGGGAGACCCAGTACTTC.

Note on this clonotype: This may come from a read error, since a much larger clone is one base off. The chain uses TRBV5-1 and TRBJ1-1; possible D gene TRBD1, 5 bases. CDR3 length: 14 amino acids. CDR1 and CDR2 from the germline V gene are SGHRS and YFSETQ. Trimming took off 4 bases at V and 6 bases at J, with 16 bases between the two ends. CDR3 nucleotide sequence: TGCGCCAGCAGCATGTTTTCGGGACGGGCTGAAGCTTTCTTT. Amino acids: CASSMFSGRAEAFF.

This clonotype was recorded many times. For the CDR3, the DNA is TGTGCCAGCAGCCAAGCCGGGACAGCTCGAAGGACCCAGTACTTC. This codes for CASSQAGTARRTQYF. The gene calls are TRBV3-1 and TRBJ2-5, with 7 bases that match TRBD1. The length of the CDR3 is 15 residues. Germline CDR1 is LGHDT and CDR2 is YNNKEL (reference sequence). J gave up 7 bases and V 1 base, and 9 bases lay outside the gene matches.